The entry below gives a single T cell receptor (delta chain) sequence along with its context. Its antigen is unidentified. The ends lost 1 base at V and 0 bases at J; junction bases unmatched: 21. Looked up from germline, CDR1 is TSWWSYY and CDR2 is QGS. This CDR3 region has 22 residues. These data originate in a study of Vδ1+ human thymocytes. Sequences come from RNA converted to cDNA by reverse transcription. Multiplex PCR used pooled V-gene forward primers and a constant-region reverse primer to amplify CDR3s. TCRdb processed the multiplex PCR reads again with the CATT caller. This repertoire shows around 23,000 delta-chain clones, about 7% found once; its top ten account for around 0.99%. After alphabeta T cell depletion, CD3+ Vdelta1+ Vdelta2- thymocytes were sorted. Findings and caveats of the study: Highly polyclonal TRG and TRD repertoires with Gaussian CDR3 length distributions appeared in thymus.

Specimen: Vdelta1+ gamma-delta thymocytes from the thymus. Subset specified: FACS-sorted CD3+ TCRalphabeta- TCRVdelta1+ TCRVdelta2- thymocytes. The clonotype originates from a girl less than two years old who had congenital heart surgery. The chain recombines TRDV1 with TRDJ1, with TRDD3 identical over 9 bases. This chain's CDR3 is CALGEPAVPWGIHAAYTDKLIF. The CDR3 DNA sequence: TGTGCTCTTGGGGAACCAGCAGTCCCCTGGGGGATCCATGCAGCGTACACCGATAAACTCATCTTT.